The 29 T cell receptor beta chains reported below all come from one sample, sequenced in a study of CD8 T cells in Susac syndrome. An input of 0.5 to 1 ug of RNA was subjected to reverse transcription using random hexamers. Via MiXCR, TCRdb re-called the immunoSEQ multiplex PCR reads, giving one row per CDR3 protein. The table includes about 190,000 distinct CDR3 sequences, under 97% detected once. Sequencing was carried out using CD4+ T cells from PBMCs. The receptors were gathered from a human donor with Susac syndrome.

The CDR3, as DNA: TGCGCCAGCAGCCAGGTGGGACTAGCGGGGGACTACGAGCAGTACTTC. It encodes CASSQVGLAGDYEQYF. The genes are TRBV4-1 and TRBJ2-7, with 14 bases matching TRBD2. The V gene end was trimmed by 3 bases and the J gene end by 3 bases; junction bases not matched to a gene: 4. This CDR3 is 16 amino acids long. Germline CDR1 and CDR2: MGHRA and YSYEKL.

The chain has TRBV20-1 and TRBJ2-7, with 10 bases that match TRBD2. Trimming took 0 bases from V and 7 from J; bases not matched to a gene: 3. Germline V CDR1 and CDR2: DFQATT, SNEGSKA (reference sequence). The CDR3 loop spans 13 amino acids. The CDR3 DNA reads as TGCAGTGCTAGAGAATCACTAGCGGGGGAGCAGTACTTC. Protein product: CSARESLAGEQYF.

This clonotype is a singleton in its sample. The chain is built from TRBV30 and TRBJ2-5, with 9 bases that match TRBD1. The ends lost 6 bases at V and 9 bases at J; junction bases unmatched: 11. CDR3 length equals 13 residues. Germline V gene lookup returns CDR1 GTSNPN and CDR2 SVGIG (reference sequence). This chain's CDR3 is CACERTGDEAQYF. In DNA form, the CDR3 reads TGTGCCTGCGAAAGGACAGGGGACGAGGCCCAGTACTTC.

V gene TRBV7-2 combines with J gene TRBJ2-3; tentative D call: TRBD2 (5 bases). Per the germline V gene, CDR1 is SGHTA and CDR2 is FQGNSA. V gave up 3 bases and J gave up 2 bases, with 6 bases separating them. This CDR3 spans 13 amino acids. In DNA, the CDR3 is TGTGCCAGCAGCTTCGGGGTCACAGATACGCAGTATTTT. This translates into CASSFGVTDTQYF. Full variable domain (remainder filled in from reference TRBV7-2 and TRBJ2-3): GAGVSQSPSNKVTEKGKDVELRCDPISGHTALYWYRQSLGQGLEFLIYFQGNSAPDKSGLPSDRFSAERTGGSVSTLTIQRTQQEDSAVYLCASSFGVTDTQYFGPGTRLTVL.

This chain links TRBV24-1 with TRBJ2-1, with D possibly being TRBD1 (6 bases). This CDR3 is built from 15 residues. V lost 3 bases and J lost 4, with 12 bases in between. Germline V lookup: CDR1 KGHDR, CDR2 SFDVKD. The CDR3 DNA reads as TGTGCCACCAGTGATCGGGACACCTCGTACAATGAGCAGTTCTTC. Protein sequence: CATSDRDTSYNEQFF.

The chain couples TRBV20-1 to TRBJ1-1, with D perhaps TRBD1 (6 bases). Germline CDR1 and CDR2: DFQATT and SNEGSKA (reference sequence). V was clipped by 2 bases and J by 4 bases, with 17 bases between them. This CDR3 is 15 amino acids long. The CDR3 loop is CSARRNVQGGTEAFF. The CDR3 coding sequence is TGCAGTGCTAGACGGAATGTACAGGGAGGCACTGAAGCTTTCTTT.

This clonotype was seen only once. This chain uses TRBV6-5 with TRBJ2-1; 8 bases are a match to TRBD2. Germline-derived CDR1 and CDR2 are MNHEY and SVGAGI. V was pared by 8 bases and J by 1 base, with 7 bases of the junction left unmatched. The CDR3 consists of 15 residues. Here the CDR3 DNA reads TGTGCCAGCCTGAGTAGCGGGGAATCCTACAATGAGCAGTTCTTC. Protein sequence: CASLSSGESYNEQFF.

This clonotype was detected only once. This chain joins TRBV12-3 or TRBV12-4 and TRBJ1-5; D gene unclear. Trimming pared 1 base from V and 6 bases from J, leaving 7 bases between. The CDR3 runs to 13 residues. The CDR3 DNA is TGTGCCAGCAGTTTAGATGTAAGTCAGCCCCAGCATTTT. Amino acid sequence: CASSLDVSQPQHF.

The chain is built from TRBV29-1 and TRBJ2-7; 8 positions agree with TRBD1. Unmatched junction bases numbered 6, after V lost 6 bases and J lost 2 bases. This CDR3 comprises 13 residues. Germline CDR1 and CDR2: SQVTM and ANQGSEA. The CDR3 nucleotides read TGCAGCGTAAGACAGGGGTCAACCTACGAGCAGTACTTC. Protein: CSVRQGSTYEQYF.

The chain employs TRBV29-1 and TRBJ2-3; D is ambiguous. The length of the CDR3 is 13 residues. V was clipped by 4 bases and J by 0 bases, with 8 bases between them. Looked up from germline, CDR1 is SQVTM and CDR2 is ANQGSEA. The DNA for the CDR3 is TGCAGCGTTGGGTCCCCTAGCACAGATACGCAGTATTTT. Translation gives CSVGSPSTDTQYF.

The rearrangement links TRBV25-1 to TRBJ2-7; 8 bases agree with TRBD1. The junction had 7 bases not matched to a gene; V was cut back by 3 bases and J by 3 bases. The CDR3 has 15 residues. The germline gives CDR1 MGHDK, CDR2 SYGVNS. The CDR3 region has the DNA TGTGCCAGCAGTGAGTTGGGACAGGTGAACTACGAGCAGTACTTC. Translating gives CASSELGQVNYEQYF.

The chain couples TRBV12-3 or TRBV12-4 to TRBJ1-6, with TRBD1 matching 9 bases. CDR3 length: 14 amino acids. With V trimmed by 5 bases and J by 7 bases, 3 bases remained unmatched. Written as DNA, the CDR3 is TGTGCCAGCAGTCCCACAGGGGGCAATTCACCCCTCCACTTT. Encoded protein: CASSPTGGNSPLHF.

The chain employs TRBV29-1 and TRBJ1-2, with D possibly matching TRBD1 (5 bases). V gave up 6 bases and J gave up 6 bases, with 17 bases separating them. This CDR3 contains 13 residues. Germline V gives CDR1 SQVTM, CDR2 ANQGSEA. The CDR3 DNA reads as TGCAGCGTGGGGTCGGGAGGGGTTGATGGCTACACCTTC. It yields the protein CSVGSGGVDGYTF.

This chain links TRBV27 with TRBJ1-1, with 7 bases matching TRBD1. The CDR3 is 16 amino acids. The V gene end was trimmed by 0 bases and the J gene end by 6 bases; junction bases not matched to a gene: 10. The germline V gene has CDR1 MNHEY and CDR2 SMNVEV (reference sequence). The CDR3 DNA is TGTGCCAGCAGTTTATCGGGGGGACAGCGGTCCCCTGAAGCTTTCTTT. Its translation: CASSLSGGQRSPEAFF.

The chain couples TRBV10-3 to TRBJ2-3, with no clear D. Germline-derived CDR1 and CDR2 are ENHRY and SYGVKD. CDR3 length: 13 residues. V was pared by 7 bases and J by 2 bases, with 10 bases between. CDR3 sequence: CAITPDDTDTQYF. Here the CDR3 DNA reads TGTGCCATCACCCCGGACGACACAGATACGCAGTATTTT.

The chain joins TRBV11-2 to TRBJ1-1, with unresolved D. The length of the CDR3 is 13 residues. Trimming pared 3 bases from V and 1 base from J, leaving 6 bases between. CDR1 SGHAT and CDR2 FQNNGV come from the germline V gene. This CDR3 reads CASSLMRNTEAFF. CDR3 DNA: TGTGCCAGCAGCTTGATGAGGAACACTGAAGCTTTCTTT.

The chain has TRBV6-6 and TRBJ2-7; D might be TRBD1 (5 bases). Germline values: CDR1 MNHNY, CDR2 SVGAGI (reference sequence). V was shortened by 4 bases and J by 0 bases, with 10 bases between the two germline ends. The CDR3 covers 14 residues. The CDR3 spells CASSFQGHSYEQYF. DNA for the CDR3: TGTGCCAGCAGTTTTCAGGGCCACTCCTACGAGCAGTACTTC.

This clonotype has just one count. The rearrangement joins TRBV6-5 to TRBJ1-1, with D possibly being TRBD1 (5 bases). CDR1 MNHEY and CDR2 SVGAGI come from the germline V gene. This CDR3 comprises 13 residues. V was trimmed by 6 bases and J by 0 bases, leaving 8 bases between them. CDR3 sequence reads: CASRQGLNTEAFF. The CDR3 nucleotides are TGTGCCAGCAGGCAGGGTTTGAACACTGAAGCTTTCTTT.

The chain combines TRBV11-1 with TRBJ2-1; either TRBD1 or TRBD2 may fit D (5 bases each). This CDR3 has 14 residues. CDR1 is SGHAT, CDR2 FQDESV, per germline (reference sequence). V was trimmed by 9 bases and J by 0 bases, leaving 12 bases between them. The chain's CDR3 is CASRWGNSYNEQFF. The CDR3 DNA sequence: TGTGCCAGTCGCTGGGGGAACTCCTACAATGAGCAGTTCTTC.

The V and J genes are TRBV7-9 and TRBJ2-2, with D tentatively TRBD2 (5 bases). Germline CDR1 and CDR2: SEHNR and FQNEAQ (reference sequence). Trimming cost V 1 base and J 4 bases, with 10 bases left between them. The CDR3 is 15 residues long. In DNA form, the CDR3 reads TGTGCCAGCAGCTTAGACCGGGGATTCACCGGGGAGCTGTTTTTT. Its protein is CASSLDRGFTGELFF.

The chain joins TRBV20-1 to TRBJ1-1; a possible D gene is TRBD1 (5 bases). This CDR3 is 13 amino acids long. Germline CDR1 and CDR2: DFQATT and SNEGSKA (reference sequence). Trimming cost V 2 bases and J 5 bases, with 12 bases left between them. The CDR3 nucleotides are TGCAGTGCTAGACGGCAGGGTCATACTGAAGCTTTCTTT. It translates to CSARRQGHTEAFF.

This clonotype was found once. The chain uses TRBV12-3 or TRBV12-4 and TRBJ1-2; D gene ambiguous. CDR3 size: 17 residues. The V gene lost 0 bases and the J gene lost 5 bases, with 19 bases spanning the gap. CDR3 protein: CASSLALGQTLRYGYTF. The CDR3 DNA sequence: TGTGCCAGCAGTTTAGCGCTCGGCCAGACCCTAAGATATGGCTACACCTTC.

This chain uses TRBV11-1 with TRBJ2-7; 7 nucleotides align to TRBD1. Germline values: CDR1 SGHAT, CDR2 FQDESV (reference sequence). This CDR3 spans 13 amino acids. Trimming took 6 bases from V and 4 from J; bases not matched to a gene: 6. The CDR3 DNA is TGTGCCAGCAGTTCTGACAGGGAGTACGAGCAGTACTTC. Translation: CASSSDREYEQYF.

V gene TRBV12-3 or TRBV12-4 combines with J gene TRBJ2-3; D is possibly TRBD2 (7 bases). This CDR3 spans 13 amino acids. The V end was cut by 9 bases, the J end by 6 bases, with 16 bases between. The CDR3 reads CASGGGLSDTQYF. CDR3 in DNA: TGTGCCAGTGGGGGGGGCCTCAGTGATACGCAGTATTTT.

This clonotype appeared once. V is TRBV29-1 and J is TRBJ2-4; D possibly corresponds to TRBD2 (6 bases). V dropped 4 bases and J dropped 0 bases, with 16 bases sitting between them. The CDR3 spans 16 residues. Germline V lookup: CDR1 SQVTM, CDR2 ANQGSEA. The CDR3 nucleotides read TGCAGCGTTGGGGGGGTCGTGACGCTAGCCAAAAACATTCAGTACTTC. This encodes CSVGGVVTLAKNIQYF.

This clonotype was detected only once. V usage is TRBV1 and J usage is TRBJ1-2; TRBD1 reflects the table's D call only, with no check against the DNA. TRBV1 is noted as a pseudogene. The length of the CDR3 is 15 residues. In nucleotides, the CDR3 is TGCACCAGCAGCCCTCTGTTGGACACTAACTATGGCTACACCTTC. It translates to CTSSPLLDTNYGYTF.

The genes are TRBV4-2 and TRBJ2-5, with D possibly being TRBD1 (6 bases). The CDR3 runs 16 residues. Trimming took 1 base from V and 3 from J, leaving 15 bases between them. Germline V gene data show CDR1 as LGHNA and CDR2 as YNFKEQ. Written as DNA, the CDR3 is TGTGCCAGCAGCCAAGCTGGGGGCAGCGTCGAAGAGACCCAGTACTTC. It yields the protein CASSQAGGSVEETQYF.

The chain joins TRBV19 to TRBJ1-2; 7 positions agree with TRBD1. Germline trimming cut 5 bases from V and 5 bases from J; bases unmatched to any gene: 11. Germline CDR1 reads LNHDA; CDR2 reads SQIVND (reference sequence). CDR3 size: 15 residues. CDR3 region: CASSPQTGLWYGYTF. The CDR3 DNA reads TGTGCCAGTAGTCCACAGACAGGGCTATGGTATGGCTACACCTTC.

The CDR3 loop is CSARDPAARYGYTF. In DNA, the CDR3 is TGCAGTGCTAGAGATCCTGCGGCTCGTTATGGCTACACCTTC. The chain couples TRBV20-1 to TRBJ1-2; no clear D gene. The CDR3 runs to 14 residues. Trimming took off 0 bases at V and 5 bases at J, with 13 bases between the two ends. Per the germline V gene, CDR1 is DFQATT and CDR2 is SNEGSKA (reference sequence).